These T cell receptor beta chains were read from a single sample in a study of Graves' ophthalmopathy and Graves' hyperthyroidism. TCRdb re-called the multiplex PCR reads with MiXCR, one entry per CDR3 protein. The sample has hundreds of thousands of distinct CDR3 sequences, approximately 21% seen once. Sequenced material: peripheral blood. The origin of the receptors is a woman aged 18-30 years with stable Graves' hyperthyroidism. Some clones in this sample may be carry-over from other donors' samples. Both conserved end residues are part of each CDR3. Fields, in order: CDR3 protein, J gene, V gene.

CATSREGGYEQYF TRBJ2-7 TRBV15
CASGPSGSTEAFF TRBJ1-1 TRBV6-1
CASSSSGVFHQPQHF TRBJ1-5 TRBV12-3/TRBV12-4
CASSTSDDLEQYF TRBJ2-7 TRBV6-4
CASRPFGQGVTEAFF TRBJ1-1 TRBV28
CASTRGGYYEQYF TRBJ2-7 TRBV2
CASSSWGADYGYTF TRBJ1-2 TRBV12-3/TRBV12-4
CASSPGQGDWVQYF TRBJ2-7 TRBV10-1
CASSQDGGTGRAFLVGEQYF TRBJ2-7 TRBV14
CASSRQDPGNTIYF TRBJ1-3 TRBV3-1
CASSLSNRANTGELFF TRBJ2-2 TRBV7-8
CASSGTGGASGNTIYF TRBJ1-3 TRBV6-1
CATSRGTAAKNTEAFF TRBJ1-1 TRBV15
CASSLGIPDGYTF TRBJ1-2 TRBV12-3/TRBV12-4
CASSLRGGISYEQYF TRBJ2-7 TRBV5-1
CASSLEGLNGETQYF TRBJ2-5 TRBV5-1
CASGENNYEQYF TRBJ2-7 TRBV27
CASSFGQTSGNTIYF TRBJ1-3 TRBV9
CASSSEGVSEAFF TRBJ1-1 TRBV7-2
CASSLRGTQYF TRBJ2-3 TRBV12-3/TRBV12-4
CASSIQTVAGDLYGYTF TRBJ1-2 TRBV19
CATSISGDTGELFF TRBJ2-2 TRBV15
CASSLGDRVYRTSYEQYF TRBJ2-7 TRBV12-3/TRBV12-4